These 29 T cell receptor beta chains were sequenced from one sample in a study of vaccination and CD4 T cells after COVID-19 (dated by TCRdb to 2022 to 2024). Library preparation used PCR. The sample was run on an Illumina iSeq 100. TCR sequencing of DNA from cultured CD4+ T cells used the Oncomine TCR Beta short-read assay at the Johns Hopkins FTIC core. The raw public data were reprocessed by TCRdb itself: fastp quality trimming at Q25, MiXCR clonotype calling, in-frame beta chains only. One record per CDR3 amino acid sequence lists the most common genes and DNA. The sample profile shows thousands of distinct CDR3 sequences; roughly 60% of them were found once. Of the sample, 35% to 40% falls within the top ten clones. Their specific antigens are unknown. Taken with the paper, the label for treatment or condition translates to: approximately 10-day PBMC culture with coronavirus spike peptide pools or control peptides (ViraFEST assay). CD4+ T cells from unexposed donors were collected before the COVID-19 pandemic (2011-2018).

The sequencing sample was made of CD4+ T cells from blood, cultured in vitro. The receptors were gathered from a human donor in good health.

Regarding this clonotype: One end of the junction fails to match germline, which may point to a read error. The chain couples TRBV5-6 to TRBJ1-2, with D perhaps TRBD1 (6 bases). CDR1 is SGHDT, CDR2 YYEEEE, per germline. CDR3 size: 13 residues. In nucleotides, the CDR3 is TGTGCCAGCAGCTTGGGGCAGGGGAGGGTTTTCGGCTTC. This sequence encodes CASSLGQGRVFGF. Filled out from reference TRBV5-6 and TRBJ1-2, the complete variable domain reads DAGVTQSPTHLIKTRGQQVTLRCSPKSGHDTVSWYQQALGQGPQFIFQYYEEEERQRGNFPDRFSGHQFPNYSSELNVNALLLGDSALYLCASSLGQGRVFGFGSGTRLTVV.

This chain uses TRBV7-6 with TRBJ2-3, with unresolved D. Germline V gives CDR1 SGHVS, CDR2 FNYEAQ. The CDR3 has 14 residues. The V gene lost 1 base and the J gene lost 0 bases, with 5 bases spanning the gap. The CDR3: CASSLDSSTDTQYF. In nucleotides, the CDR3 is TGTGCCAGCAGCTTAGATTCCAGCACAGATACGCAGTATTTT.

The V and J genes are TRBV2 and TRBJ1-2; D is undetermined. Trimming stripped 0 bases from V and 2 bases from J, with 7 bases between. The CDR3 sequence is 14 residues long. Germline-derived CDR1 and CDR2 are SNHLY and FYNNEI. DNA of the CDR3: TGTGCCAGCAGTGAAGCCTCGGGGAACTATGGCTACACCTTC. Its protein is CASSEASGNYGYTF.

This chain uses TRBV6-1 with TRBJ2-1; possibly TRBD2 for D (6 bases). The V end was cut by 6 bases, the J end by 7 bases, with 13 bases between. The germline V gene has CDR1 MNHNS and CDR2 SASEGT. The CDR3 totals 13 residues. CDR3 DNA: TGTGCCAGCAGGAGCGGGCATGGGAATGAGCAGTTCTTC. It yields the protein CASRSGHGNEQFF.

J is TRBJ2-5 and V is TRBV6-1, with D perhaps being TRBD1 or TRBD2 (5 bases each). V dropped 6 bases and J dropped 4 bases, with 15 bases sitting between them. The CDR3 sequence is 14 residues long. Germline-derived CDR1 and CDR2 are MNHNS and SASEGT. The CDR3 DNA reads as TGTGCCAGCAGACGGGACCAAAGGGGAGAGACCCAGTACTTC. The encoded protein is CASRRDQRGETQYF.

The V gene is TRBV19, the J gene TRBJ1-3; D gene unclear. Germline assignment: CDR1 LNHDA and CDR2 SQIVND (reference sequence). V was cut by 5 bases and J by 0 bases, with 14 bases left in between. The length of the CDR3 is 16 residues. CDR3 sequence reads: CASSHVNRLSGNTIYF. The CDR3 nucleotides read TGTGCCAGTAGTCATGTCAACCGACTCTCTGGAAACACCATATATTTT.

The chain carries TRBV19 and TRBJ2-3; D not resolved. CDR1 LNHDA and CDR2 SQIVND come from the germline V gene (reference sequence). This CDR3 contains 12 residues. V was shortened by 3 bases and J by 4 bases, with 5 bases between the two germline ends. DNA of the CDR3: TGTGCCAGTAGTATTGTAGCAGATACGCAGTATTTT. Its translation is CASSIVADTQYF. Using reference TRBV19 and TRBJ2-3 for the parts outside the CDR3, the full variable domain is DGGITQSPKYLFRKEGQNVTLSCEQNLNHDAMYWYRQDPGQGLRLIYYSQIVNDFQKGDIAEGYSVSREKKESFPLTVTSAQKNPTAFYLCASSIVADTQYFGPGTRLTVL.

The chain carries TRBV28 and TRBJ2-1, with 9 bases fitting TRBD1. The CDR3 is made up of 14 amino acids. Germline CDR1 and CDR2: MDHEN and SYDVKM. V trimming: 5 bases; J trimming: 13 bases; junction bases outside the gene matches: 12. CDR3 amino acids: CASSDGDREGEQFF. In DNA, the CDR3 is TGTGCCAGCAGTGACGGGGACAGGGAAGGAGAACAGTTCTTC.

The DNA of the CDR3 is TGTGCCAGCGGTAATAGGTTGCGGGAGGCTGGGGGGACCCAGTACTTC. Protein product: CASGNRLREAGGTQYF. V gene TRBV6-2 or TRBV6-3 combines with J gene TRBJ2-5; 8 nucleotides line up with TRBD2. V shed 8 bases and J 7 bases; nucleotides not matched to a gene: 18. The V gene's germline CDR1 is MNHEY and CDR2 SVGEGT. The CDR3 totals 16 residues.

The rearrangement joins TRBV20-1 to TRBJ2-3; perhaps TRBD2 as D (6 bases). V lost 3 bases, J lost 3 bases, and 13 bases lay in between. The germline CDR1 and CDR2 sequences are DFQATT and SNEGSKA (reference sequence). This CDR3 is built from 14 residues. As DNA, the CDR3 is TGCAGTGCTAGTGGTGCGGGGCTAACAGATACGCAGTATTTT. It is translated as CSASGAGLTDTQYF.

This chain joins TRBV6-1 and TRBJ2-3, with 8 bases identical to TRBD2. The trim removed 0 bases at V and 0 bases at J, leaving 14 bases unmatched. This CDR3 has 20 residues. Germline CDR1 and CDR2: MNHNS and SASEGT. This CDR3 reads CASSEAWLVAGYTSTDTQYF. CDR3 nucleotide sequence: TGTGCCAGCAGTGAAGCCTGGTTGGTAGCGGGGTATACTAGCACAGATACGCAGTATTTT.

This chain joins TRBV20-1 and TRBJ2-5, with D tentatively TRBD2 (5 bases). With 4 bases removed from V and 4 bases from J, the gap between germline ends came to 13 bases. This CDR3 region has 13 residues. Looked up from germline, CDR1 is DFQATT and CDR2 is SNEGSKA (reference sequence). The CDR3 nucleotides read TGCAGTGCTACCGAGGGTTCTCCAGAGACCCAGTACTTC. It yields the protein CSATEGSPETQYF.

This rearrangement joins TRBV2 to TRBJ2-5; 8 nucleotides match TRBD2. Losses at the gene ends were 6 bases for V and 4 bases for J; bases not matched to a gene: 10. There are 15 residues in the CDR3. Per germline, CDR1 SNHLY and CDR2 FYNNEI. The CDR3 DNA reads as TGTGCCAGCAGGTCAGCCGGGCTAGCGGGAGAGACCCAGTACTTC. Protein sequence: CASRSAGLAGETQYF.

In its sample, this clonotype was seen a few times. The rearrangement links TRBV7-2 to TRBJ2-5; unclear D gene. This CDR3 has 14 amino acids. Trimming took off 3 bases at V and 1 base at J, with 9 bases between the two ends. Germline-derived CDR1 and CDR2 are SGHTA and FQGNSA. This CDR3 reads CASSFDGPQETQYF. The CDR3 region has the DNA TGTGCCAGCAGCTTTGACGGGCCCCAAGAGACCCAGTACTTC.

The chain uses TRBV11-2 and TRBJ2-7; 7 bases are a match to TRBD1. V was pared by 1 base and J by 1 base, with 13 bases of the junction left unmatched. The CDR3 is 18 amino acids. Per the germline V gene, CDR1 is SGHAT and CDR2 is FQNNGV. DNA for the CDR3: TGTGCCAGCAGCTTAGCTCTCCAGAGGGGACAGCCGTCCTACGAGCAGTACTTC. Protein product: CASSLALQRGQPSYEQYF.

As concerns this clonotype: The germline gene is not matched at one end of the junction; a read error may be the cause. V usage is TRBV27 and J usage is TRBJ2-7, with a possible D match to TRBD2 (5 bases). The germline gives CDR1 MNHEY, CDR2 SMNVEV (reference sequence). The CDR3 has 10 residues. CDR3 coding DNA: TGTACCAGCGGCCTCGTCGAGCAGTACTTC. Amino acids: CTSGLVEQYF.

The gene calls are TRBV7-2 and TRBJ2-5, with a tentative D call TRBD2 (6 bases). The CDR3 is 12 residues long. V was trimmed by 7 bases and J by 5 bases, leaving 11 bases between them. The germline V gene encodes CDR1 SGHTA and CDR2 FQGNSA. The CDR3 bases are TGTGCCAGCAAGGAGGGCGGGGAGACCCAGTACTTC. The encoded protein is CASKEGGETQYF.

This clonotype was seen only a few times. The chain carries TRBV6-1 and TRBJ1-5, with TRBD1 as a possible D gene (6 bases). In germline, CDR1 is MNHNS, CDR2 SASEGT. The CDR3 covers 15 residues. Trimming pared 7 bases from V and 6 bases from J, leaving 19 bases between. The CDR3 DNA reads as TGTGCCAGCACTAGACAGGTCGGGCTCACTCAGCCCCAGCATTTT. Protein sequence: CASTRQVGLTQPQHF.

This clonotype ranks as hyperexpanded (1% or more). This rearrangement joins TRBV7-2 to TRBJ1-6; D unresolved. There are 15 residues in the CDR3. Trimming pared 1 base from V and 7 bases from J, leaving 11 bases between. CDR1 is SGHTA and CDR2 is FQGNSA in the germline V gene. The CDR3 sequence: CASSLEGRLNSPLHF. The DNA for the CDR3 is TGTGCCAGCAGCTTAGAGGGCAGGTTGAATTCACCCCTCCACTTT.

The chain employs TRBV27 and TRBJ1-5; D might be TRBD1 (5 bases). There are 17 residues in the CDR3. CDR1 and CDR2 from the germline V gene are MNHEY and SMNVEV (reference sequence). V lost 5 bases and J lost 1, with 18 bases in between. CDR3 nucleotides: TGTGCCAGCAGTAAACTGGGACGGCCGATGAGCAATCAGCCCCAGCATTTT. This gives the protein CASSKLGRPMSNQPQHF.

The chain joins TRBV19 to TRBJ2-1; a weak D match, TRBD2 (6 bases). Germline-derived CDR1 and CDR2 are LNHDA and SQIVND (reference sequence). This CDR3 has 17 residues. With 2 bases removed from V and 1 base from J, the gap between germline ends came to 15 bases. Here the CDR3 DNA reads TGTGCCAGTAGTATACACTCGGGACTGGGGTCCTACAATGAGCAGTTCTTC. Translating gives CASSIHSGLGSYNEQFF.

The chain carries TRBV12-3 or TRBV12-4 and TRBJ2-1; the D is unclear. The CDR3 runs to 11 residues. The V gene lost 8 bases and the J gene lost 6 bases, with 8 bases spanning the gap. DNA for the CDR3: TGTGCCAGCGGTGTTATCAATGAGCAGTTCTTC. It specifies CASGVINEQFF.

The rearrangement uses TRBV7-9 and TRBJ1-1, with 11 bases identical to TRBD1. The V gene end was trimmed by 5 bases and the J gene end by 4 bases; junction bases not matched to a gene: 12. The CDR3 runs 17 residues. Germline V gene sequence: CDR1 SEHNR, CDR2 FQNEAQ (reference sequence). The CDR3 DNA sequence: TGTGCCAGCAGCCTGAACCTTGGCGGGACAGGGGGCACTGAAGCTTTCTTT. It codes for CASSLNLGGTGGTEAFF.

The V and J genes are TRBV20-1 and TRBJ2-7, with TRBD1 matching over 7 bases. CDR3 length: 13 residues. Per germline, CDR1 DFQATT and CDR2 SNEGSKA (reference sequence). J was trimmed by 0 bases and V by 5 bases; bases with no gene match: 4. CDR3 protein: CSAYRDSSYEQYF. DNA of the CDR3: TGCAGTGCTTACCGGGACAGCTCCTACGAGCAGTACTTC.

The V gene is TRBV10-3, the J gene TRBJ2-7; 10 nucleotides align to TRBD2. Germline CDR1 ENHRY, CDR2 SYGVKD. V lost 4 bases, J lost 5 bases, and 5 bases stayed unmatched. The CDR3 length is 14 residues. The CDR3 DNA is TGTGCCATCAGTGCTAGCGGGAGTACCCACGAGCAGTACTTC. This translates into CAISASGSTHEQYF.

The chain is built from TRBV5-1 and TRBJ1-6; D possibly corresponds to TRBD1 (5 bases). The CDR3 has 15 residues. Germline CDR1 reads SGHRS; CDR2 reads YFSETQ. Trimming cost V 3 bases and J 10 bases, with 17 bases left between them. The CDR3 here is CASSSDSSQGSPLHF. DNA for the CDR3: TGCGCCAGCAGCTCCGACAGCTCTCAAGGGTCACCCCTCCACTTT. Based on the CDR3 plus reference TRBV5-1 and TRBJ1-6, the full variable domain is KAGVTQTPRYLIKTRGQQVTLSCSPISGHRSVSWYQQTPGQGLQFLFEYFSETQRNKGNFPGRFSGRQFSNSRSEMNVSTLELGDSALYLCASSSDSSQGSPLHFGNGTRLTVT.

The V call is TRBV6-1, the J call TRBJ2-7, with 8 positions matching TRBD1. Germline CDR1 is MNHNS and CDR2 is SASEGT. V gave up 7 bases and J gave up 4 bases; unmatched junction bases: 9. There are 14 residues in the CDR3. The CDR3 region is CASKRGQGVYEQYF. The CDR3 DNA reads TGTGCCAGCAAGCGCGGACAGGGTGTTTACGAGCAGTACTTC.

The chain has TRBV6-5 and TRBJ1-2; the match to TRBD1 covers 10 bases. This CDR3 region has 17 residues. V trimming: 0 bases; J trimming: 8 bases; junction bases outside the gene matches: 12. Germline loops: CDR1 MNHEY, CDR2 SVGAGI. DNA for the CDR3: TGTGCCAGCAGTTACTCGCCGCTGGGACAGGGGTTGTGGGGCTACACCTTC. It codes for CASSYSPLGQGLWGYTF.

This chain connects TRBV27 to TRBJ1-2; D is ambiguous. Germline V gives CDR1 MNHEY, CDR2 SMNVEV (reference sequence). V lost 4 bases and J 8 bases, leaving 17 bases between the germline ends. The CDR3 is 14 residues long. CDR3: CASSSSLLGGGYTF. DNA for the CDR3: TGTGCCAGCAGTTCCTCACTCTTGGGCGGCGGCTACACCTTC.